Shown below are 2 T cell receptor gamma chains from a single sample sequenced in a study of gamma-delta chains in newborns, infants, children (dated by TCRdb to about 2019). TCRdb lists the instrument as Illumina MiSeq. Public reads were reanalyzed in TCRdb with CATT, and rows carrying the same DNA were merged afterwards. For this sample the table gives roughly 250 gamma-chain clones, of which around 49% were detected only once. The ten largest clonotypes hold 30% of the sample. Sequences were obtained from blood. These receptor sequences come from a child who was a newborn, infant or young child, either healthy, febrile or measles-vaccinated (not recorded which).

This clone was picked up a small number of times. The CDR3 sequence is CATWDRPPYTTGWFKIF. CDR3 bases: TGTGCCACCTGGGATAGGCCACCATATACCACTGGTTGGTTCAAGATATTT. The J gene is TRGJP1, the V gene TRGV8. The ends lost 0 bases at V and 0 bases at J; junction bases unmatched: 7. Germline loops: CDR1 VENAVY, CDR2 YDSYNSRV. The CDR3 length is 17 residues.

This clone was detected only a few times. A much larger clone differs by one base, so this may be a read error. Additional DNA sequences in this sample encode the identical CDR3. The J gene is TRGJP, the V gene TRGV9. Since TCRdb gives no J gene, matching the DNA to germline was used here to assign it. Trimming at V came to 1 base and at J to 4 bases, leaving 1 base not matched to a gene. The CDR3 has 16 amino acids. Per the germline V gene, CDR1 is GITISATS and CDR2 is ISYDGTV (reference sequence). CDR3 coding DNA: TGTGCCTTGTGGGAGGTACAAGAGTTGGGCAAAAAAATCAAGGTATTT. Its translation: CALWEVQELGKKIKVF.